This T cell receptor beta chain emerged from a study of OX40 agonist ivuxolimab in advanced cancers. In the study overall: Subjects had a mean age of around 60 years, with a range of about 23 to 79; just over 80% were male. Three patients, one with hepatocellular carcinoma and two with cutaneous melanoma, achieved partial responses.

Only in-frame clones appear in the TCRdb table, and some are missing; sequencing was by immunoSEQ multiplex PCR. The data show about 80,000 clones, roughly nine tenths seen once. The sample here was CD4+ or CD8+ T cells sorted from blood, taken in a trial of the OX40 agonist ivuxolimab. The sequence derives from an adult with an advanced solid tumor such as melanoma, head and neck, liver or kidney cancer.

The CDR3 reads CASSPTNEVGYTF. The CDR3, as DNA: TGTGCCAGCAGCCCCACTAACGAAGTAGGCTACACCTTC. This rearrangement joins TRBV11-2 to TRBJ1-2; D is unresolved. There are 13 residues in the CDR3. V was trimmed by 5 bases and J by 8 bases, leaving 15 bases between them. Germline V gives CDR1 SGHAT, CDR2 FQNNGV.